This T cell receptor (beta chain) is drawn from a study of blood T cell repertoires in COVID-19 (dated by TCRdb to about 2020). General notes on the study: The collaborator samples originated in the United States, Italy and Spain and spanned the acute and convalescent phases of COVID-19. The material from the prospective study consisted of cDNA or gDNA derived from T cells, B-cell-depleted T cells, or PBMCs. The dataset comprised deeply sampled blood TCRbeta repertoires from subjects exposed to, actively infected with, or recovered from COVID-19. A freely available public database, intended as a resource for researchers studying the immune response to SARS-CoV-2, is where the repertoires were released. Samples were obtained from the ongoing ImmuneRACE study (first 160 participants) and from approximately 1,200 subjects provided by 6 global collaborators. Sample metadata almost always included a de-identified subject ID, COVID-19 status, age in years and sex. Where available, HLA class I and class II types were obtained from metadata supplied by the sample provider rather than from assay-based typing. On the study overall, not on this receptor specifically: The amount of clinical and demographic metadata varied by source and participant and was provided uncurated.

Concerning this clone: Its antigen is not yet known. No qualities accompany the bases; no much larger clone lies one base away.

Each collaborating institution followed its own protocols to collect whole blood in K2EDTA tubes. Collaborator samples were shipped for TCRbeta analysis as frozen whole blood, isolated PBMCs, or DNA extracted from either sample type. For CDR1 and CDR2, the germline V gene (reference sequence) lists MNHEY and SMNVEV. Including the terminal cysteine and phenylalanine, the CDR3 comprises 14 residues. CDR3 DNA only is kept here, 42 bases in frame from base 1. Ends trimmed: V by 5 bases, J by 3 bases; bases unmatched to a gene: 5. The immunoSEQ Assay, a bias-controlled multiplex PCR, was used to amplify TCRbeta CDR3 regions from genomic DNA. On the study's bioinformatics: Nucleated cell counts per sample were estimated from amplification of reference gene primers within the assay. Sequence reads were collapsed and filtered to measure the absolute abundance of every unique TCRbeta CDR3 rearrangement. For each sample, productive Simpson clonality was calculated as the square root of Simpson's diversity index across productive rearrangements. TCRdb obtained this table from immuneACCESS and retained in-frame rearrangements with V and J assigned. These tables miss some clones; where compared with another copy, unresolved V genes account for less than half of the shortfall, and the remainder is unexplained. V and J calls and clone size come straight from that table; D and trimming were deduced from the DNA. A total of approximately 85,000 clones appear in this sample, 80% to 90% of them only once. About 13% of the sample is in the top ten clones.

Sequenced input: peripheral blood. The sequence links TRBV27 to TRBJ1-1; a stretch of 8 junction bases matches TRBD1. The sequence derives from a human donor in a cohort sampled during active COVID-19. The CDR3 is CASSRQGADTEAFF. The DNA is TGTGCCAGCAGTCGCCAGGGGGCGGACACTGAAGCTTTCTTT.